The 9 T cell receptor beta chains below all came from one sample that was sequenced in a study of blood T cells in healthy people across ages. Next came a second PCR, run for about 7 to 12 cycles, which used a sample-barcoded 5' primer along with a J-beta primer mix. TCRdb ran MiXCR on the 5' RACE reads and lists one entry per CDR3 protein. The sample has 1.5 million to 2 million distinct CDR3 sequences; 25% to 30% are singletons. Sequenced: blood. Receptors were obtained from a woman aged 25 to 39 in good health.

As DNA, the CDR3 is TGCAGCGTTGAAGAGGGTCGGACCCAGTACTTC. It translates to CSVEEGRTQYF. The rearrangement joins TRBV29-1 to TRBJ2-5, with unresolved D. This CDR3 comprises 11 residues. Trimming removed 0 bases at V and 7 bases at J, with 6 bases between. Per germline, CDR1 SQVTM and CDR2 ANQGSEA.

This clonotype was detected ten times or more. The chain is built from TRBV4-3 and TRBJ1-4; D unclear. The CDR3 loop spans 13 amino acids. Trimming stripped 3 bases from V and 5 bases from J, with 7 bases between. Germline-derived CDR1 and CDR2 are LGHNA and YSLEER. The CDR3 DNA sequence: TGCGCCAGCAGCCATCGGGGAAATGAAAAACTGTTTTTT. It codes for CASSHRGNEKLFF.

This sequence joins TRBV7-9 and TRBJ1-5, with D possibly matching TRBD1 (5 bases). CDR1 is SEHNR and CDR2 is FQNEAQ in the germline V gene (reference sequence). CDR3 size: 15 residues. V lost 1 base to trimming and J lost 5 bases, with 12 bases between them. CDR3 protein: CASSLGSGLHQPQHF. The DNA of the CDR3 is TGTGCCAGCAGCTTAGGGTCAGGGCTCCATCAGCCCCAGCATTTT.

This clonotype has just a few counts. The J gene is TRBJ1-6, the V gene TRBV20-1; a possible D gene is TRBD1 (5 bases). Germline V gene data show CDR1 as DFQATT and CDR2 as SNEGSKA (reference sequence). Trimming stripped 5 bases from V and 10 bases from J, with 15 bases between. CDR3 length: 13 amino acids. The CDR3, as DNA: TGCAGTGCTCCGGGGCAGGGAGTCTCACCCCTCCACTTT. It translates to CSAPGQGVSPLHF.

As concerns this clonotype: This may stem from a read error, because a much larger clone lies one nucleotide away. This rearrangement joins TRBV6-5 to TRBJ2-5; D is possibly TRBD1 or TRBD2 (6 bases each). Trimming took 2 bases from V and 11 from J, leaving 15 bases between them. This CDR3 is 13 amino acids long. The germline gives CDR1 MNHEY, CDR2 SVGAGI. The CDR3 nucleotides are TGTGCCAGCAGTTACACGTTGGAGGGGGAGCAGTACTTC. This sequence encodes CASSYTLEGEQYF.

The gene calls are TRBV30 and TRBJ1-2; D not certain. This CDR3 spans 11 amino acids. Germline loops: CDR1 GTSNPN, CDR2 SVGIG (reference sequence). V lost 3 bases to trimming and J lost 4 bases, with 6 bases between them. CDR3 bases: TGTGCCTGGAGAGGGCTCTATGGCTACACCTTC. Protein: CAWRGLYGYTF.

The table lists this clonotype with a few counts. The chain recombines TRBV5-1 with TRBJ1-1, with a tentative D call TRBD1 (5 bases). CDR3 length equals 15 residues. V lost 4 bases, J lost 4 bases, and 17 bases lay in between. In germline, CDR1 is SGHRS, CDR2 YFSETQ. The CDR3 loop reads CASSLQAGRGTEAFF. CDR3 DNA: TGCGCCAGCAGCCTCCAGGCAGGGCGGGGCACTGAAGCTTTCTTT.

This clonotype was counted once. The rearrangement links TRBV5-5 to TRBJ1-4; no reliable D call. This CDR3 region has 17 residues. Germline assignment: CDR1 SGHKS and CDR2 YYEKEE (reference sequence). Trimming shortened V by 1 base and J by 0 bases, and 13 bases separated the two germline ends. The CDR3 protein is CASSLIGFGATNEKLFF. The CDR3, as DNA: TGTGCCAGCAGCTTGATCGGCTTTGGAGCAACTAATGAAAAACTGTTTTTT.

In this sample, this clonotype turned up many times. V and J are TRBV15 and TRBJ2-5; 9 nucleotides agree with TRBD2. Germline CDR1 LNHNV, CDR2 YYDKDF (reference sequence). Losses at the gene ends were 3 bases for V and 5 bases for J; bases not matched to a gene: 25. The CDR3 length is 21 residues. CDR3 DNA: TGTGCCACCAGCAGCCCAAACTCAAACTACAGAGTAGCGGGGGTGAGGGAGACCCAGTACTTC. This sequence encodes CATSSPNSNYRVAGVRETQYF.